The rows below give T cell receptor beta chains drawn from one sample of a study of blood T cell repertoires in COVID-19. The repertoire was sequenced with immunoSEQ multiplex PCR; TCRdb's copy has only in-frame clones and lacks some. The sample comprises 200,000 to 250,000 clones, just under 85% of which are singletons, and about 15% rests with the top ten. The sample was PBMCs or T cells enriched from blood (not recorded which). These receptors were taken from a man in his forties who had recovered from COVID-19. CDR3s include the opening cysteine and the closing phenylalanine or tryptophan. A D gene is named only where the DNA matches it firmly. The size field is filled for only some rows; it gives once, few, many or a size class.

length | J | V | D | size | DNA | CDR3
12 | TRBJ1-5 | TRBV28 | . | few | TGTGCCACTTTACAGGGTTGGCGGGCCCAGCATTTT | CATLQGWRAQHF
15 | TRBJ1-1 | TRBV28 | . | . | TGTGCCAGCAGGAGTATGGGGGCGTCGAACACTGAAGCTTTCTTT | CASRSMGASNTEAFF
16 | TRBJ2-1 | TRBV19 | TRBD1 | . | TGTGCCAGTAGGGTCAGGACAGGGGGCCTCTACAATGAGCAGTTCTTC | CASRVRTGGLYNEQFF
14 | TRBJ1-2 | TRBV19 | TRBD1 | . | TGTGCCAGTACGGGGACAGGGGGTATATATGGCTACACCTTC | CASTGTGGIYGYTF
13 | TRBJ1-2 | TRBV7-6 | TRBD1 | . | TGTGCCAGCAGCTTAAGCAGGGGGGATGGCTACACCTTC | CASSLSRGDGYTF
15 | TRBJ2-2 | TRBV9 | TRBD2 | . | TGTGCCACCGGGGGACTAGCGGGTAAAGCCGGGGAGCTGTTTTTT | CATGGLAGKAGELFF
15 | TRBJ2-1 | TRBV7-9 | TRBD1 | few | TGTGCCAGCAGCCATTGGGACAGCTCCTACAATGAGCAGTTCTTC | CASSHWDSSYNEQFF
15 | TRBJ2-3 | TRBV6-4 | . | . | TGTGCCAGCAGTGTTACCGGGACTTCGGGGAATACGCAGTATTTT | CASSVTGTSGNTQYF
15 | TRBJ1-2 | TRBV5-6 | . | . | TGTGCCAGCAGCTTGCTTTCGGCACAGTACTATGGCTACACCTTC | CASSLLSAQYYGYTF
11 | TRBJ1-6 | TRBV6-5 | . | . | TGTGCCAGCACCCAGGGCTCACCCCTCCACTTT | CASTQGSPLHF